The present T cell receptor beta chain was sequenced within a study of graft-versus-host responses after intestinal transplantation (dated by TCRdb to about 2021). For the wider study: The transplants that recipients got were multivisceral, liver-intestinal, or isolated intestinal. All recipients received anti-thymocyte globulin induction followed by maintenance tacrolimus and steroids for 3 to 4 years. Bulk TCR-beta CDR3 sequencing was used to track graft-versus-host and host-versus-graft alloreactive T cell clones in the graft, circulation and bone marrow after intestinal transplantation. Alloreactive clones were identified by sequencing pre-transplant mixed lymphocyte reaction products and comparing them with unstimulated pre-transplant donor and recipient T cells. The cohort enrolled 20 to 25 intestinal transplant recipients, one of whom was a retransplant, and a few patients without pretransplant specimens were excluded. A peak of at least 4% donor T cells among recipient peripheral blood mononuclear cells was the definition used for donor T cell macrochimerism. Instead of going to the commercial service, samples from a few later patients were sequenced in-house on an Illumina MiSeq and processed with MiXCR.

Libraries were made using the immunoSEQ multiplex PCR assay. For most patients, genomic DNA was isolated with the Qiagen DNeasy Blood and Tissue Kit and shipped frozen to Adaptive Biotechnologies for TCR sequencing. Adaptive Biotechnologies carried out high-throughput TCR-beta CDR3 sequencing of genomic DNA for most patients. Per the source publication's procedure: TCR sequencing data for more than 15 patients were retrieved from Adaptive's ImmunoSEQ software; a few other patients were processed with MiXCR and VDJtools. To correct CD4 versus CD8 sorting errors, sequences present in both subsets at a frequency ratio below 5:1 were removed. CDR3 nucleotide sequences shared between donor and recipient were removed because the origin of such sequences could not be assigned. Alloreactive clones required at least 2-fold expansion over unstimulated cells and minimum CFSE-low frequency of 0.002% (template counts) or 0.001% (read counts). A clone was considered mappable if detected in the sequenced pre-transplant spleen, lymph node, or MLR CFSE-low populations of the donor or recipient. The cumulative frequency of alloreactive clones was calculated as a percentage of all sequences, weighted by copy number. TCRdb's version of the immuneACCESS table is confined to in-frame rearrangements and falls short of the full clone set. An unresolved V gene accounts for under half of the shortfall where checked; the remainder is of unknown origin. D and trimming were read from the DNA, whereas the V and J calls and clone size are those reported in that table. The sample has fewer than 120,000 clones on record, about 94% of them singletons. The top ten clonotypes cover 0.4% to 0.55% of the sample.

Note on this clone: It has no known antigen specificity. Base qualities are missing; no much larger clone stands one base away.

The label giving this sample's time point can be read as: cells obtained before transplantation from donor or recipient. CD3+CD4+ and CD3+CD8+ populations were FACS-sorted from unstimulated pre-transplant donor and recipient cells taken from spleen or lymph nodes. Overall study results and their limits: Early after transplant, peak levels of circulating GvH clones were associated with declines in HvG clones. GvH clones were detected in recipient bone marrow, and some of these GvH clones were observed earlier in ileal mucosa or blood, consistent with an intestinal mucosal origin. High GvH to HvG T cell clonal ratios were observed in the allografts of patients with donor T cell macrochimerism. Conclusions were limited by the relatively low number and heterogeneity of intestinal transplant patients.

Its CDR3 holds 12 amino acids, cysteine through phenylalanine. The kept DNA is CDR3 alone, 36 bases in frame from the first base. Relative to germline, V is 4 bases shorter and J is 6 bases shorter, with 10 bases between their ends. The input for sequencing was unstimulated CD8+ T cells sorted from spleen or lymph node cells, taken before intestinal transplant. The TCR comes from a human donor who received an intestinal transplant. The chain links TRBV23-1 with TRBJ2-7; TRBD2 is perhaps the D gene, given 6 matching bases. TRBV23-1 is classed as an ORF, of uncertain function. The nucleotide sequence reads TGCGCCAGCAGTCGAGGAGGGCGCGAGCAGTACTTC. Its protein product is CASSRGGREQYF.